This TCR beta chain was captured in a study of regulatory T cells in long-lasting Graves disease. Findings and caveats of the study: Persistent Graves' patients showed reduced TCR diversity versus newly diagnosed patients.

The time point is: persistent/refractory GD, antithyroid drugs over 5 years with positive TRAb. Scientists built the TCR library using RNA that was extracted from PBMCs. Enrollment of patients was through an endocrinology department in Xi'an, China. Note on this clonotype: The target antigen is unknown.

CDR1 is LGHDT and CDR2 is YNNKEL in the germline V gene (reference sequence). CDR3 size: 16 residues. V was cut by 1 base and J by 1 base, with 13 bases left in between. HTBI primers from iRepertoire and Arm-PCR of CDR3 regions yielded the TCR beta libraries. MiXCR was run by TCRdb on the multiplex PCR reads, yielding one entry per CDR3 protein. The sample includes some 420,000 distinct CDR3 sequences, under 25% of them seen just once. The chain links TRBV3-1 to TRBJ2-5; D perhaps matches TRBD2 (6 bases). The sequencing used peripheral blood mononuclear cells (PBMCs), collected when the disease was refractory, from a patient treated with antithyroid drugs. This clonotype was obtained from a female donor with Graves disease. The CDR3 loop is CASSQVGLFLQETQYF. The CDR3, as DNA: TGTGCCAGCAGCCAAGTCGGACTATTCCTCCAAGAGACCCAGTACTTC.